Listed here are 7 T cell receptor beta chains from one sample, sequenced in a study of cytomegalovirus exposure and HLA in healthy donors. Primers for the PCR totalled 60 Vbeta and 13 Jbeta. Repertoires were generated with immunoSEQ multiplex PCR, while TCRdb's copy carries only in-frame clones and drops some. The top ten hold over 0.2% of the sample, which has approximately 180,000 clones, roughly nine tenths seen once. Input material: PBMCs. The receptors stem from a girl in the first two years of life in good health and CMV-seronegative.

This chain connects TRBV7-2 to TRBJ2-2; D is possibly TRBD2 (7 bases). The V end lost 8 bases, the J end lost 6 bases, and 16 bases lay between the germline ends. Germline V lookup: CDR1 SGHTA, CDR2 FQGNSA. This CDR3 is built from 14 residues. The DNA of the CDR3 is TGTGCCAGCCGGGGCCGGGGGGCCCCCGGGGAGCTGTTTTTT. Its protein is CASRGRGAPGELFF.

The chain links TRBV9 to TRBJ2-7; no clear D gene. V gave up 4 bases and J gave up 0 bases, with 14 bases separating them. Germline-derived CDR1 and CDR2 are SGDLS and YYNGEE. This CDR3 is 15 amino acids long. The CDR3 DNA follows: TGTGCCAGCAGCCGCGGAGAAAGCCGCTCCTACGAGCAGTACTTC. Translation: CASSRGESRSYEQYF.

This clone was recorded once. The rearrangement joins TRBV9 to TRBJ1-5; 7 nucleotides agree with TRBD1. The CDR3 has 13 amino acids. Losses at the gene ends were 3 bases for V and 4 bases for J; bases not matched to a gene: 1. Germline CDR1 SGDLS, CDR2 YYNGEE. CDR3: CASSAGGNQPQHF. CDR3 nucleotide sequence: TGTGCCAGCAGCGCAGGGGGAAATCAGCCCCAGCATTTT.

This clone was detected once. The CDR3: CASSFRGVSSYNEQFF. The CDR3 nucleotides read TGTGCCAGCAGCTTTCGCGGTGTCAGCTCCTACAATGAGCAGTTCTTC. The rearrangement uses TRBV5-5 and TRBJ2-1; D is unresolved. The CDR3 consists of 16 residues. Germline V gives CDR1 SGHKS, CDR2 YYEKEE (reference sequence). Trimming left V 2 bases short and J 0 bases short, with 12 bases between.

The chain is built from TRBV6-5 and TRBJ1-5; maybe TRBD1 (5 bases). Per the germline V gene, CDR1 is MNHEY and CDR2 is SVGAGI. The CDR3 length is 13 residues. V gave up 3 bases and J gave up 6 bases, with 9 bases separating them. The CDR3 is CASSYTGIQPQHF. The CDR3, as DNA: TGTGCCAGCAGTTATACAGGTATTCAGCCCCAGCATTTT.

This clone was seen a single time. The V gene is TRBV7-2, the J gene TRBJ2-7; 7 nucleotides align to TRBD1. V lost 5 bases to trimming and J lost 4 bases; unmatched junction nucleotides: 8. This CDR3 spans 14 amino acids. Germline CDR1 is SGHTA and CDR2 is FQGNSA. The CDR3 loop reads CASSLPGQIYEQYF. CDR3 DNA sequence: TGTGCCAGCAGCCTCCCGGGACAGATTTACGAGCAGTACTTC.

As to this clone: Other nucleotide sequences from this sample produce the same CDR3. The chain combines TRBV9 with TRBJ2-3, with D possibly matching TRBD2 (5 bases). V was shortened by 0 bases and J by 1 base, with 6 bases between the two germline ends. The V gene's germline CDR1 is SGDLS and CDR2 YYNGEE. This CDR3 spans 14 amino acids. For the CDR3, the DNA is TGTGCCAGCAGCGTAGACGGGGGCACAGATACGCAGTATTTT. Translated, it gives CASSVDGGTDTQYF.